This TCR beta chain comes out of a study of T-cell reconstitution after alpha-beta-depleted transplantation in children. The TCRbeta library incorporated unique molecular identifiers. TCRdb reanalysed the PCR reads using MiXCR and keeps one entry per CDR3 protein. Of around 680,000 distinct CDR3 sequences in the sample, approximately 16% were seen once. This clonotype has only a few counts. The CDR3 spans 14 residues. In germline, CDR1 is SGDLS, CDR2 YYNGEE. Trimming shortened V by 0 bases and J by 5 bases, and 11 bases separated the two germline ends. The receptor's source is a human donor who donated a stem cell graft to a child with acute myeloid leukemia. Material: PBMCs from the stem cell graft donor, obtained from the stem cell graft. This rearrangement joins TRBV9 to TRBJ1-1; D is uncertain. The chain's CDR3 is CASSVGWARTEAFF. CDR3 nucleotide sequence: TGTGCCAGCAGCGTAGGCTGGGCCCGGACTGAAGCTTTCTTT. Drawing the rest from reference TRBV9 and TRBJ1-1, the complete variable domain is DSGVTQTPKHLITATGQRVTLRCSPRSGDLSVYWYQQSLDQGLQFLIQYYNGEERAKGNILERFSAQQFPDLHSELNLSSLELGDSALYFCASSVGWARTEAFFGQGTRLTVV.